These 29 T cell receptor beta chains originate from one sample sequenced in a study of shared clonotypes between healthy human individuals. Clones were read by immunoSEQ multiplex PCR, and TCRdb kept only the in-frame ones, dropping some. The sample carries 2 million to 2.5 million clones, over 90% recorded once. Sequencing used naive CD4+ T cells from PBMCs. Subset noted: CD45RA+ positively selected. The receptors derive from a man between 18 and 35 years old in good health. Some clones in this sample may be carry-over from other donors' samples.

This chain links TRBV11-1 with TRBJ2-6; no definite D call. The germline CDR1 and CDR2 sequences are SGHAT and FQDESV (reference sequence). The CDR3 is 17 residues long. V was pared by 1 base and J by 0 bases, with 10 bases between. Here the CDR3 DNA reads TGTGCCAGCAGCTTAGTCGGCAGTAGCTCTGGGGCCAACGTCCTGACTTTC. Translation: CASSLVGSSSGANVLTF.

The chain uses TRBV23-1 and TRBJ1-5; 10 positions agree with TRBD1. TRBV23-1 is an ORF; its function is uncertain. CDR3 length: 15 residues. The V gene end was trimmed by 8 bases and the J gene end by 1 base; junction bases not matched to a gene: 5. This CDR3 reads CASGGQGKSNQPQHF. In DNA, the CDR3 is TGCGCCAGCGGGGGACAGGGGAAGAGCAATCAGCCCCAGCATTTT.

The genes are TRBV9 and TRBJ2-7; TRBD2 might be the D (5 bases). Germline CDR1 and CDR2: SGDLS and YYNGEE. Trimming stripped 9 bases from V and 12 bases from J, with 19 bases between. This CDR3 has 11 amino acids. CDR3 sequence: CATSPPRSGYF. The CDR3 nucleotides read TGTGCCACTTCGCCCCCCCGGAGCGGGTACTTC.

V is TRBV9 and J is TRBJ1-2; TRBD1 matches at 10 bases. Germline trimming cut 3 bases from V and 8 bases from J; bases unmatched to any gene: 13. This CDR3 comprises 16 residues. The germline gives CDR1 SGDLS, CDR2 YYNGEE. As DNA, the CDR3 is TGTGCCAGCAGCGCACAGATCGGGACAGGGGACGGCGGCTACACCTTC. This gives the protein CASSAQIGTGDGGYTF.

V gene TRBV6-4 combines with J gene TRBJ2-3, with D uncertain. Germline V gives CDR1 MRHNA, CDR2 SNTAGT. Trimming took 0 bases from V and 6 from J, leaving 13 bases between them. This CDR3 contains 15 residues. The CDR3 protein is CASSDSLGPLDTQYF. The CDR3 bases are TGTGCCAGCAGTGACTCATTAGGGCCTCTCGATACGCAGTATTTT.

V gene TRBV11-3 combines with J gene TRBJ2-3; 8 nucleotides align to TRBD2. Germline V CDR1 and CDR2: SGHNT, YENEEA. The CDR3 loop spans 16 amino acids. V trimming: 1 base; J trimming: 8 bases; junction bases outside the gene matches: 11. CDR3 region: CASSLVSGSLMGTQYF. CDR3 in DNA: TGTGCCAGCAGCTTAGTCAGCGGGAGTTTAATGGGTACGCAGTATTTT.

The chain couples TRBV10-3 to TRBJ1-5, with TRBD1 as a possible D gene (5 bases). CDR1 ENHRY and CDR2 SYGVKD come from the germline V gene. Between the trimmed V and J ends, which lost 3 bases and 0 bases, there was a span of 12 bases. CDR3 size: 16 residues. In nucleotides, the CDR3 is TGTGCCATCAGTGATCAGGGACCGAGTAGCAATCAGCCCCAGCATTTT. Translation: CAISDQGPSSNQPQHF.

V is TRBV15 and J is TRBJ1-4; D gene ambiguous. V shed 1 base and J shed 2 bases, with 5 bases lying between them. The CDR3 consists of 14 residues. CDR1 is LNHNV, CDR2 YYDKDF, per germline (reference sequence). The CDR3 spells CATSRAGTNEKLFF. CDR3 nucleotide sequence: TGTGCCACCAGCAGAGCTGGGACTAATGAAAAACTGTTTTTT.

The chain carries TRBV5-4 and TRBJ2-1, with D maybe TRBD2 (6 bases). Germline V gene data show CDR1 as SGHNT and CDR2 as YYREEE (reference sequence). Trimming removed 3 bases at V and 8 bases at J, with 12 bases between. This CDR3 has 13 amino acids. The CDR3 region has the DNA TGTGCCAGCAGCTCGACTAGTATCTATGAGCAGTTCTTC. Translated, it gives CASSSTSIYEQFF.

This chain uses TRBV5-1 with TRBJ2-5, with D unclear. The CDR3 is 15 residues long. V was trimmed by 1 base and J by 2 bases, leaving 12 bases between them. Per germline, CDR1 SGHRS and CDR2 YFSETQ. In DNA, the CDR3 is TGCGCCAGCAGCTTGTCACCCAGAACGCAAGAGACCCAGTACTTC. Protein product: CASSLSPRTQETQYF.

The V and J genes are TRBV14 and TRBJ1-1; weak D call: TRBD1 (6 bases). CDR3 length: 16 amino acids. The V and J ends lost 3 bases and 0 bases respectively, with 14 bases between them. Germline V CDR1 and CDR2: SGHDN, FVKESK. The CDR3 DNA is TGTGCCAGCAGCCAGCTTGGGGGGGGCCTGAACACTGAAGCTTTCTTT. Encoded protein: CASSQLGGGLNTEAFF.

The chain couples TRBV5-4 to TRBJ2-1, with 10 nucleotides matching TRBD2. There are 15 residues in the CDR3. V lost 4 bases, J lost 6 bases, and 7 bases stayed unmatched. The germline gives CDR1 SGHNT, CDR2 YYREEE (reference sequence). The CDR3: CASSPLAGEGNEQFF. In DNA form, the CDR3 reads TGTGCCAGCAGCCCGCTAGCGGGAGAGGGCAATGAGCAGTTCTTC.

In this sample, this clone turned up once. The rearrangement links TRBV4-1 to TRBJ2-4; the D gene is possibly TRBD1 (5 bases). The CDR3 extends over 15 amino acids. CDR1 is MGHRA, CDR2 YSYEKL, per germline. Trimming took off 1 base at V and 7 bases at J, with 14 bases between the two ends. The CDR3 DNA follows: TGCGCCAGCAGCCAAGCCCGGGCAGGGTGGAACATTCAGTACTTC. This encodes CASSQARAGWNIQYF.

This clone was seen only once. The chain recombines TRBV20-1 with TRBJ2-7; D remains unclear. This CDR3 is built from 10 residues. V was pared by 3 bases and J by 2 bases, with 2 bases between. Looked up from germline, CDR1 is DFQATT and CDR2 is SNEGSKA (reference sequence). CDR3 DNA sequence: TGCAGTGCTAGTGCCTACGAGCAGTACTTC. This codes for CSASAYEQYF.

This chain joins TRBV7-4 and TRBJ2-7; D possibly corresponds to TRBD1 (6 bases). The germline CDR1 and CDR2 sequences are SGHVT and SQSDAQ. V was pared by 5 bases and J by 3 bases, with 11 bases between. This CDR3 region has 13 residues. CDR3 DNA: TGTGCCAGCAGCCCCTGGGACAACTACGAGCAGTACTTC. As protein: CASSPWDNYEQYF.

In DNA, the CDR3 is TGTGCCAGCGGGGGACTAGCGGGAGGTGTGTCTACGCAGTATTTT. Its translation: CASGGLAGGVSTQYF. The chain couples TRBV6-1 to TRBJ2-3; 15 bases line up with TRBD2. This CDR3 has 15 amino acids. The V gene's germline CDR1 is MNHNS and CDR2 SASEGT. Trimming at V came to 8 bases and at J to 8 bases, leaving 8 bases not matched to a gene.

This sequence joins TRBV14 and TRBJ2-1; TRBD1 matches at 8 bases. Germline V CDR1 and CDR2: SGHDN, FVKESK. The CDR3 loop spans 16 amino acids. Losses at the gene ends were 5 bases for V and 3 bases for J; bases not matched to a gene: 9. CDR3 sequence reads: CASSIRQGHGYNEQFF. CDR3 coding DNA: TGTGCCAGCAGCATTCGACAGGGGCATGGCTACAATGAGCAGTTCTTC.

The genes are TRBV5-1 and TRBJ1-1, with D perhaps matching TRBD1 (6 bases). CDR1 and CDR2 from the germline V gene are SGHRS and YFSETQ. The CDR3 spans 12 residues. The V end was cut by 3 bases, the J end by 5 bases, with 8 bases between. Here the CDR3 reads CASSWGRTEAFF. In nucleotides, the CDR3 is TGCGCCAGCAGCTGGGGGCGGACTGAAGCTTTCTTT.

The rearrangement links TRBV28 to TRBJ2-2; possible D gene TRBD2, 6 bases. This CDR3 contains 17 residues. Germline V gene lookup returns CDR1 MDHEN and CDR2 SYDVKM. V lost 5 bases, J lost 4 bases, and 20 bases lay in between. CDR3 residues: CASSPIYRGLGTGELFF. DNA of the CDR3: TGTGCCAGCAGTCCAATCTATAGGGGACTGGGCACCGGGGAGCTGTTTTTT.

Comments on this clone: The same CDR3 arises from other DNA sequences in this sample as well. The CDR3 bases are TGCGCCAGCAGCTTGACAGGGGGAGGGACAGATACGCAGTATTTT. As protein: CASSLTGGGTDTQYF. This sequence joins TRBV5-1 and TRBJ2-3; possible D gene TRBD1, 8 bases. This CDR3 has 15 amino acids. The V gene's germline CDR1 is SGHRS and CDR2 YFSETQ. The V end was cut by 1 base, the J end by 3 bases, with 12 bases between.

The chain employs TRBV30 and TRBJ1-5, with D perhaps TRBD1 (5 bases). The V end lost 2 bases, the J end lost 5 bases, and 10 bases lay between the germline ends. The CDR3 length is 13 residues. Germline V lookup: CDR1 GTSNPN, CDR2 SVGIG (reference sequence). The CDR3 DNA sequence: TGTGCCTGGAGTCAGGGCCCTCATCAGCCCCAGCATTTT. Residues: CAWSQGPHQPQHF. Full variable domain (remainder filled in from reference TRBV30 and TRBJ1-5): SQTIHQWPATLVQPVGSPLSLECTVEGTSNPNLYWYRQAAGRGLQLLFYSVGIGQISSEVPQNLSASRPQDRQFILSSKKLLLSDSGFYLCAWSQGPHQPQHFGDGTRLSIL.

Worth noting for this clone: The germline gene is not matched at one end of the junction; a read error may be the cause. The V call is TRBV18, the J call TRBJ2-1; 7 nucleotides line up with TRBD2. The CDR3 covers 14 residues. Germline V lookup: CDR1 KGHSH, CDR2 LQKENI. The chain's CDR3 is CASSPLASYNEQFF. In nucleotides, the CDR3 is TGTGCCAGCTCGCCACTAGCGTCCTACAATGAGCAGTTCTTC.

This clone was detected only once. The chain links TRBV6-6 to TRBJ2-1; TRBD2 might be the D (5 bases). The CDR3 totals 16 residues. V shed 2 bases and J shed 4 bases, with 15 bases lying between them. Germline loops: CDR1 MNHNY, CDR2 SVGAGI (reference sequence). CDR3 loop: CASSYVVGVGYNEQFF. CDR3 DNA sequence: TGTGCCAGCAGTTACGTCGTGGGAGTAGGATACAATGAGCAGTTCTTC.

This chain links TRBV18 with TRBJ2-3; D remains ambiguous. V lost 5 bases and J 3 bases, leaving 3 bases between the germline ends. CDR3 length equals 11 residues. Germline V gene lookup returns CDR1 KGHSH and CDR2 LQKENI. CDR3 nucleotides: TGTGCCAGCTCAGTGACAGATACGCAGTATTTT. Amino acids: CASSVTDTQYF. The complete variable domain, with remaining parts taken from reference TRBV18 and TRBJ2-3, reads NAGVMQNPRHLVRRRGQEARLRCSPMKGHSHVYWYRQLPEEGLKFMVYLQKENIIDESGMPKERFSAEFPKEGPSILRIQQVVRGDSAAYFCASSVTDTQYFGPGTRLTVL.

V gene TRBV5-1 combines with J gene TRBJ2-4; D is possibly TRBD1 (6 bases). V lost 4 bases and J lost 9, with 20 bases in between. The CDR3 has 15 residues. Germline CDR1 is SGHRS and CDR2 is YFSETQ. The CDR3 bases are TGCGCCAGCAGCGCCGGGACCCCACCAGGGGCCATTCAGTACTTC. Translating gives CASSAGTPPGAIQYF.

This chain joins TRBV15 and TRBJ1-1, with D unresolved. Germline values: CDR1 LNHNV, CDR2 YYDKDF (reference sequence). The CDR3 sequence is 14 residues long. Trimming cost V 5 bases and J 8 bases, with 18 bases left between them. This CDR3 reads CATSAARRVREAFF. CDR3 in DNA: TGTGCCACCAGCGCAGCCAGGCGGGTTCGGGAAGCTTTCTTT.

The V and J genes are TRBV9 and TRBJ2-2; D unresolved. CDR1 is SGDLS and CDR2 is YYNGEE in the germline V gene. This CDR3 comprises 14 residues. V lost 3 bases, J lost 6 bases, and 12 bases lay in between. The CDR3 loop is CASSANSGSGELFF. The CDR3 bases are TGTGCCAGCAGCGCCAACTCTGGTTCCGGGGAGCTGTTTTTT.

The chain has TRBV23-1 and TRBJ2-7; D might be TRBD1 (5 bases). TRBV23-1 is an open reading frame, and its role is uncertain. V was clipped by 0 bases and J by 0 bases, with 18 bases between them. The CDR3 extends over 18 amino acids. The DNA of the CDR3 is TGCGCCAGCAGTCAATCGGCCCCCAGGGCGTGCAGCTCCTACGAGCAGTACTTC. Translating gives CASSQSAPRACSSYEQYF.

V usage is TRBV4-3 and J usage is TRBJ1-1; TRBD1 agrees at 7 bases. Germline V gene lookup returns CDR1 LGHNA and CDR2 YSLEER. Trimming cost V 3 bases and J 5 bases; bases outside gene matches: 15. The CDR3 loop spans 17 amino acids. The CDR3 sequence: CASSQATGTAYLTEAFF. DNA for the CDR3: TGCGCCAGCAGCCAGGCTACTGGGACAGCCTATCTAACTGAAGCTTTCTTT.